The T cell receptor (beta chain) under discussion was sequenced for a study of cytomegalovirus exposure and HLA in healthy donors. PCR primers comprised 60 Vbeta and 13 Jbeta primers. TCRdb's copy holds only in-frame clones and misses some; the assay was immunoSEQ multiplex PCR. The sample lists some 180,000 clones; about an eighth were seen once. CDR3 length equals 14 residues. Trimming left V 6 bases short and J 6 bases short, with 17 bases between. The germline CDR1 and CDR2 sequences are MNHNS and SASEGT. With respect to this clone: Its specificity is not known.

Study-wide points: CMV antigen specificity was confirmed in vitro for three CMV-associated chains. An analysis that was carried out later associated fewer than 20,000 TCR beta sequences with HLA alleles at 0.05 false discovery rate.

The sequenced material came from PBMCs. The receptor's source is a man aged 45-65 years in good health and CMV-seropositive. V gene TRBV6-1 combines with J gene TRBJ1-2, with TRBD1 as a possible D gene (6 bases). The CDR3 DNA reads TGTGCCAGCAGCCTCAAGAGGGGGAAGAATGGCTACACCTTC. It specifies CASSLKRGKNGYTF.